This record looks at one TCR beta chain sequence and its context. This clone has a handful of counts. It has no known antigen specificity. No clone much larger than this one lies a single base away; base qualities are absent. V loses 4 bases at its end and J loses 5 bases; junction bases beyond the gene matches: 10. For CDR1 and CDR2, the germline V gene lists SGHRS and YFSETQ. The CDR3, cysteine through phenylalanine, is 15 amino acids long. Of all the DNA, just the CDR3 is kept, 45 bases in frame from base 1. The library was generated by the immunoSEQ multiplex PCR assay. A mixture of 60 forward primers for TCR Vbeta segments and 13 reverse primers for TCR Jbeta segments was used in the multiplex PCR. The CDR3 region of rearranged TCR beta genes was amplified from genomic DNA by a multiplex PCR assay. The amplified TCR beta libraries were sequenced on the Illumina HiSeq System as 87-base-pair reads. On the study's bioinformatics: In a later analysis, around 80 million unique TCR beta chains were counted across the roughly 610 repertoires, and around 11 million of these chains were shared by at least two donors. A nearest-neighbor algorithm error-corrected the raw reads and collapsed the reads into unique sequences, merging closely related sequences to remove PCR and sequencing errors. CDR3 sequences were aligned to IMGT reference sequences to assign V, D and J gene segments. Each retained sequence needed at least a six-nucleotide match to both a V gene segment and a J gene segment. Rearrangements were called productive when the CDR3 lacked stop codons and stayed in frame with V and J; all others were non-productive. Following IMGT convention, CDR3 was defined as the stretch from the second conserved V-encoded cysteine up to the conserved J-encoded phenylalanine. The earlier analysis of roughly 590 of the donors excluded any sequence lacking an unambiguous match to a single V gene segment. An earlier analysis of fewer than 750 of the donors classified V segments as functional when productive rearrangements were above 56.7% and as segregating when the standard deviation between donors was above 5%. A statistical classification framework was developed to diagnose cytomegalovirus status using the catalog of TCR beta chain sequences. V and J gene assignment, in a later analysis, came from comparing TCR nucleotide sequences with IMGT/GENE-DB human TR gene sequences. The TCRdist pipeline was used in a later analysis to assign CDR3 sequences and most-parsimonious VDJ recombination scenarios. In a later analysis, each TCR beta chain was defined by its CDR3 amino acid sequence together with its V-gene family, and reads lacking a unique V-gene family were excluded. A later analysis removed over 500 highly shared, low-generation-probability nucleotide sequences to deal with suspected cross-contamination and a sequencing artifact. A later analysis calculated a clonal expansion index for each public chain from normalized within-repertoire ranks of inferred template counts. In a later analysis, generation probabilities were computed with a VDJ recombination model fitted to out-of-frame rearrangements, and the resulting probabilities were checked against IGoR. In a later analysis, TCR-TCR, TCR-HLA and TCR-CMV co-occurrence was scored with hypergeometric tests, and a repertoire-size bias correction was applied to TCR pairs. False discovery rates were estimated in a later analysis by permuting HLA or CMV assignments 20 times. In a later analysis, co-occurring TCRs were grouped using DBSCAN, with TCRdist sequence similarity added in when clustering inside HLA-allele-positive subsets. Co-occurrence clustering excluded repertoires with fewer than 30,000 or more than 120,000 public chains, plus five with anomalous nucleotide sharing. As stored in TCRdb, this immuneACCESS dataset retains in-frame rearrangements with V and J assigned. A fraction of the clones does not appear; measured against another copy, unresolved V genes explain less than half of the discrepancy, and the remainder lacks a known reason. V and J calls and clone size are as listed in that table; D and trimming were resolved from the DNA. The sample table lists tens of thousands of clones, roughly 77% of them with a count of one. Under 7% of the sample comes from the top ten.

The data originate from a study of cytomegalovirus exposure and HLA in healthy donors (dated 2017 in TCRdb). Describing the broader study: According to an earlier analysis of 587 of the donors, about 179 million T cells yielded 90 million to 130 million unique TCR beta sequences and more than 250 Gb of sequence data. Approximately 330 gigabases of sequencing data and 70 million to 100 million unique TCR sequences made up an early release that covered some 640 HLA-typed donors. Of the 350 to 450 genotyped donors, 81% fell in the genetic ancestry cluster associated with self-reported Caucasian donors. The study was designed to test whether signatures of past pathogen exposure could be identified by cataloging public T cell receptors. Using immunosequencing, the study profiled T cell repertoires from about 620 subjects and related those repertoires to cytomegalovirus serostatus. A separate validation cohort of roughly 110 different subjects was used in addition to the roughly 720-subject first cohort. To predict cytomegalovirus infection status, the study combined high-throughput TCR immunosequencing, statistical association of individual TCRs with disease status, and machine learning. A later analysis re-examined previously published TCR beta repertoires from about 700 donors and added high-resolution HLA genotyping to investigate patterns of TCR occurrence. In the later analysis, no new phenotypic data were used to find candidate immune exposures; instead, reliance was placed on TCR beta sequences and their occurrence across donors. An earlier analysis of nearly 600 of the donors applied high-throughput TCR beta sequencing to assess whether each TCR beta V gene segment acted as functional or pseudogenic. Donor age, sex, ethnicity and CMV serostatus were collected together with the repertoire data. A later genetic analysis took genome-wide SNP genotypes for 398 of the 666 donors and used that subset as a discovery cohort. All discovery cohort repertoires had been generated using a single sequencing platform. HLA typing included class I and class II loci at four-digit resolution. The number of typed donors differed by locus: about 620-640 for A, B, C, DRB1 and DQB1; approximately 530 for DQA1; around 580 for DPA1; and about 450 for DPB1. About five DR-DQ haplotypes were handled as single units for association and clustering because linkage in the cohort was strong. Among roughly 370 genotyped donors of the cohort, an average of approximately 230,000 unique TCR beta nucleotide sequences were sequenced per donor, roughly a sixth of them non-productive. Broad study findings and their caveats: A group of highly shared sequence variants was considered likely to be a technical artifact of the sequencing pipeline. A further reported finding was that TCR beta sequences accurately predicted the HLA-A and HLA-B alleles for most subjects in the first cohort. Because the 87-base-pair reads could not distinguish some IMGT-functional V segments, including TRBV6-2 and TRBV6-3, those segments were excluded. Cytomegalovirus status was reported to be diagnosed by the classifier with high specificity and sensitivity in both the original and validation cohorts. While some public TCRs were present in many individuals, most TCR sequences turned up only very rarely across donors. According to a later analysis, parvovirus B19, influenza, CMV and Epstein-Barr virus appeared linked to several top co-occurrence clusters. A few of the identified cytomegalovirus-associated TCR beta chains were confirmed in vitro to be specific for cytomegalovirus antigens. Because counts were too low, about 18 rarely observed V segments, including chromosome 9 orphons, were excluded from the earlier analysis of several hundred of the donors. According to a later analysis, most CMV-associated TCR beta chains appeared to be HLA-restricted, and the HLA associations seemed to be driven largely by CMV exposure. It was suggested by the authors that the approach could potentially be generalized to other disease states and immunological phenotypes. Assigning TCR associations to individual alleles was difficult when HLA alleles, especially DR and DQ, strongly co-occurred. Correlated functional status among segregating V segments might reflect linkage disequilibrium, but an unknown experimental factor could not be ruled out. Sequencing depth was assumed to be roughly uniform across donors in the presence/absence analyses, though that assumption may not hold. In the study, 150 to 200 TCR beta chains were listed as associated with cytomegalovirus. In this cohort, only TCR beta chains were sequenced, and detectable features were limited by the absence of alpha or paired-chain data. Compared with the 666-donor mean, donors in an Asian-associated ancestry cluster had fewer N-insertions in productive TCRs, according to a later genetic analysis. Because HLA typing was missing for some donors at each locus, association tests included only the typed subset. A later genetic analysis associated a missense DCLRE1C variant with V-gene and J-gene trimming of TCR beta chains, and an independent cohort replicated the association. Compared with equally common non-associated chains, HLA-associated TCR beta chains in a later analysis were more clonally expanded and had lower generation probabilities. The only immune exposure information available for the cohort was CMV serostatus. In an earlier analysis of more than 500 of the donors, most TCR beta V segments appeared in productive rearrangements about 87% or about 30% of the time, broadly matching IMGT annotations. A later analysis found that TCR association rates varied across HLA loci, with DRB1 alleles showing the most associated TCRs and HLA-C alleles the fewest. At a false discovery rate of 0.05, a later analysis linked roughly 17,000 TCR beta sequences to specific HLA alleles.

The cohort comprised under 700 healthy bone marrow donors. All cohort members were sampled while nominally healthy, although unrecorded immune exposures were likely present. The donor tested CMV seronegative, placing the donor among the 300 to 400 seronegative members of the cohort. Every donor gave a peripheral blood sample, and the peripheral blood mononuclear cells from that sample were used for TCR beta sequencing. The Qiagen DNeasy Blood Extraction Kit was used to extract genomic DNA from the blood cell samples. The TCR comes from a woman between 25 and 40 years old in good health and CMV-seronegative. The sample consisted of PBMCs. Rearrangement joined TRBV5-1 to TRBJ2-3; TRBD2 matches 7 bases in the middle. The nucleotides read TGCGCCAGCAGCCCTCGGGACTATTGGCGAGATACGCAGTATTTT. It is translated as CASSPRDYWRDTQYF.